The 22 T cell receptor beta chains listed next were all sequenced from one sample in a study of T cells in Graves' hyperthyroidism and ophthalmopathy. Researchers took RNA transcripts and amplified the TCR beta CDR3 regions from them. The HTBI set primed first-round TCR CDR3 RT-PCR. TCRdb used MiXCR to reprocess the multiplex PCR reads, holding one entry per CDR3 protein. The profile shows 380,000 or so distinct CDR3 sequences, approximately 15% of them singletons. The sample comprised blood. The receptors were sampled from a woman aged 25 to 39 with Graves' hyperthyroidism.

This clonotype was counted ten times or more. This chain joins TRBV5-8 and TRBJ2-5; 8 bases line up with TRBD2. Germline CDR1 reads SGHTS; CDR2 reads YDEGEE. Trimming at V came to 0 bases and at J to 4 bases, leaving 8 bases not matched to a gene. The CDR3 runs to 16 residues. CDR3 amino acids: CASSLVAGGLLETQYF. Here the CDR3 DNA reads TGTGCCAGCAGCTTGGTCGCGGGAGGATTGCTAGAGACCCAGTACTTC.

Ten or more counts support this clonotype. This rearrangement joins TRBV7-9 to TRBJ2-5; D is perhaps TRBD1 (8 bases). The germline V gene has CDR1 SEHNR and CDR2 FQNEAQ (reference sequence). This CDR3 has 15 amino acids. Trimming pared 8 bases from V and 2 bases from J, leaving 18 bases between. CDR3 DNA: TGTGCCAGCGGACAGGGAGGGACTCCGCAAGAGACCCAGTACTTC. This gives the protein CASGQGGTPQETQYF.

There are many counts of this clonotype. The V and J genes are TRBV12-3 or TRBV12-4 and TRBJ1-3; D remains ambiguous. This CDR3 has 10 residues. Trimming shortened V by 8 bases and J by 5 bases, and 4 bases separated the two germline ends. The CDR3 nucleotides are TGTGCCAGCGGTAGAAACACCATATATTTT. It encodes CASGRNTIYF.

This clonotype has more than one count but fewer than ten. The rearrangement uses TRBV5-6 and TRBJ1-2; a weak D match, TRBD1 (6 bases). The CDR3 has 15 amino acids. V lost 2 bases and J 0 bases, leaving 11 bases between the germline ends. The V gene's germline CDR1 is SGHDT and CDR2 YYEEEE. The CDR3 DNA reads as TGTGCCAGCAGCTTTCGGTGGACAGCTAACTATGGCTACACCTTC. It codes for CASSFRWTANYGYTF. Together with reference TRBV5-6 and TRBJ1-2, the CDR3 gives the full variable domain: DAGVTQSPTHLIKTRGQQVTLRCSPKSGHDTVSWYQQALGQGPQFIFQYYEEEERQRGNFPDRFSGHQFPNYSSELNVNALLLGDSALYLCASSFRWTANYGYTFGSGTRLTVV.

This clonotype was found many times. V gene TRBV7-9 combines with J gene TRBJ2-3; 12 bases map to TRBD2. The ends lost 1 base at V and 1 base at J; junction bases unmatched: 0. CDR3 size: 16 residues. In germline, CDR1 is SEHNR, CDR2 FQNEAQ (reference sequence). CDR3 amino acids: CASSLGTSGGTDTQYF. The DNA of the CDR3 is TGTGCCAGCAGCTTAGGGACTAGCGGGGGCACAGATACGCAGTATTTT.

This clonotype was counted many times. V gene TRBV9 combines with J gene TRBJ2-1; weak D call: TRBD2 (5 bases). CDR3 size: 18 residues. With 4 bases removed from V and 0 bases from J, the gap between germline ends came to 20 bases. Germline CDR1 is SGDLS and CDR2 is YYNGEE. The DNA for the CDR3 is TGTGCCAGCAGCCACCCTCTTAAGGAGGACGGCTCCTACAATGAGCAGTTCTTC. Protein product: CASSHPLKEDGSYNEQFF.

J is TRBJ2-3 and V is TRBV29-1; 14 bases fit TRBD2. Germline-derived CDR1 and CDR2 are SQVTM and ANQGSEA. Trimming at V came to 1 base and at J to 5 bases, leaving 17 bases not matched to a gene. This CDR3 has 20 amino acids. The CDR3 region has the DNA TGCAGCGTTGAAGTCCGAGGGACTAGCGGGAGTAGGAGGTCGGTAGATACGCAGTATTTT. Amino acid sequence: CSVEVRGTSGSRRSVDTQYF.

This clonotype appeared many times. The V call is TRBV27, the J call TRBJ1-1; D is unresolved. The CDR3 runs to 13 residues. V was pared by 0 bases and J by 8 bases, with 10 bases between. The V gene's germline CDR1 is MNHEY and CDR2 SMNVEV (reference sequence). For the CDR3, the DNA is TGTGCCAGCAGTTTATCTTCCCTCAGGGAAGCTTTCTTT. This gives the protein CASSLSSLREAFF.

This clonotype was seen more than once but under ten times. Since a much larger clone is just one base distant, this may be a read error. The V gene is TRBV28, the J gene TRBJ2-1; D perhaps matches TRBD2 (5 bases). Germline V gene sequence: CDR1 MDHEN, CDR2 SYDVKM. This CDR3 comprises 11 residues. This CDR3 is CAGSSWREQFF. The CDR3 region has the DNA TGTGCCGGCAGTTCGTGGAGGGAGCAGTTCTTC.

This clonotype was counted at least ten times. The J gene is TRBJ2-1, the V gene TRBV7-2, with 7 bases that match TRBD2. Trimming took 4 bases from V and 6 from J; bases not matched to a gene: 12. CDR3 size: 16 residues. Germline loops: CDR1 SGHTA, CDR2 FQGNSA. The CDR3: CASSSPGRGTGNEQFF. The CDR3 DNA sequence: TGTGCCAGCAGCTCCCCGGGGCGGGGGACTGGCAATGAGCAGTTCTTC.

The chain recombines TRBV6-1 with TRBJ2-5, with 10 bases fitting TRBD2. Germline trimming cut 6 bases from V and 5 bases from J; bases unmatched to any gene: 6. This CDR3 has 14 amino acids. Germline values: CDR1 MNHNS, CDR2 SASEGT. The CDR3 spells CASSFSGRGETQYF. DNA of the CDR3: TGTGCCAGCAGCTTCAGCGGGAGGGGGGAGACCCAGTACTTC.

The rearrangement uses TRBV2 and TRBJ1-1, with a tentative D call TRBD1 (6 bases). The CDR3 has 15 residues. The V and J ends lost 6 bases and 6 bases respectively, with 20 bases between them. From germline, CDR1 is SNHLY and CDR2 FYNNEI. CDR3 sequence: CASSAKGRGTPEAFF. The CDR3 DNA is TGTGCCAGCAGCGCCAAAGGCAGGGGAACCCCTGAAGCTTTCTTT.

In this sample, this clonotype turned up a few times. The chain carries TRBV5-6 and TRBJ2-1, with 12 bases lining up with TRBD2. The CDR3 covers 18 residues. CDR1 SGHDT and CDR2 YYEEEE come from the germline V gene. The V gene end was trimmed by 4 bases and the J gene end by 3 bases; junction bases not matched to a gene: 11. In nucleotides, the CDR3 is TGTGCCAGCAGCGCTAGCGGGAGGGCCGCACCCCTCTACAATGAGCAGTTCTTC. Residues: CASSASGRAAPLYNEQFF.

V usage is TRBV30 and J usage is TRBJ2-1; 8 positions match TRBD2. The germline gives CDR1 GTSNPN, CDR2 SVGIG (reference sequence). V was clipped by 2 bases and J by 10 bases; unmatched bases: 4. This CDR3 region has 12 residues. This chain's CDR3 is CAWSTAGGEQFF. In DNA, the CDR3 is TGTGCCTGGAGTACGGCGGGGGGCGAGCAGTTCTTC.

The V call is TRBV19, the J call TRBJ1-5; tentative D call: TRBD1 (6 bases). Germline V gene lookup returns CDR1 LNHDA and CDR2 SQIVND (reference sequence). This CDR3 is built from 17 residues. Deletions cut 4 bases from V and 1 base from J, with 17 bases between. The CDR3 sequence is CASSNAPTGVSNQPQHF. Here the CDR3 DNA reads TGTGCCAGTAGTAACGCCCCGACAGGAGTCAGCAATCAGCCCCAGCATTTT.

In the case of this clonotype: A much larger clone differs from this one at a single base, so this may be a read error. In this CDR3 the conserved last residue, phenylalanine or tryptophan, is missing, so a read error is likely. V gene TRBV28 combines with J gene TRBJ2-7; a weak D match, TRBD2 (7 bases). The CDR3 loop spans 17 amino acids. Germline V CDR1 and CDR2: MDHEN, SYDVKM. Trimming removed 3 bases from V and 1 base from J, with 19 bases in between. The DNA of the CDR3 is TGTGCCAGCAGTTTCTGGGGGCGGGAGTACTTTTCCTACGAGCAGTACTCC. As protein: CASSFWGREYFSYEQYS.

The rearrangement uses TRBV11-2 and TRBJ1-2, with D possibly TRBD1 on 6 matching bases. The CDR3 length is 16 residues. Germline lookup yields CDR1 SGHAT and CDR2 FQNNGV. V was shortened by 3 bases and J by 6 bases, with 20 bases between the two germline ends. For the CDR3, the DNA is TGTGCCAGCAGCTTCAGCGGGGGCGCGGTACTCAATGGCTACACCTTC. This codes for CASSFSGGAVLNGYTF.

This clonotype was picked up many times. The chain recombines TRBV2 with TRBJ2-2, with 14 bases that match TRBD2. Germline trimming cut 7 bases from V and 7 bases from J; bases unmatched to any gene: 8. The CDR3 is made up of 16 amino acids. Germline CDR1 reads SNHLY; CDR2 reads FYNNEI. The DNA for the CDR3 is TGTGCCAGCACCTCCGGGACTAGCGGGAGCTACGGGGAGCTGTTTTTT. Its protein is CASTSGTSGSYGELFF.

This clonotype was picked up many times. The chain links TRBV20-1 to TRBJ1-2; no clear D. The germline gives CDR1 DFQATT, CDR2 SNEGSKA (reference sequence). Trimming cost V 8 bases and J 5 bases, with 33 bases left between them. The CDR3 runs to 18 residues. CDR3 amino acids: CSSPTRGGGRRDSYGYTF. The CDR3 nucleotides read TGCAGTTCCCCCACCCGAGGCGGAGGCCGACGGGATTCATATGGCTACACCTTC.

Notes on this clonotype: The junction does not match germline at one end; this may be a read error. V gene TRBV28 combines with J gene TRBJ2-7; 8 bases agree with TRBD2. The germline V gene has CDR1 MDHEN and CDR2 SYDVKM. There are 15 residues in the CDR3. Here the CDR3 reads CVSSTPGGPSYEQYF. The CDR3 DNA is TGTGTCAGCAGTACCCCGGGGGGGCCCTCCTACGAGCAGTACTTC.

This sequence joins TRBV29-1 and TRBJ2-1; 7 bases align to TRBD2. There are 16 residues in the CDR3. The germline V gene encodes CDR1 SQVTM and CDR2 ANQGSEA. With 6 bases clipped from V and 0 bases from J, the junction kept 11 bases outside the gene matches. The CDR3 sequence is CSVERTRRSSYNEQFF. DNA for the CDR3: TGCAGCGTGGAACGGACTAGGCGAAGCTCCTACAATGAGCAGTTCTTC.

This chain connects TRBV6-5 to TRBJ1-2; the D is unclear. This CDR3 has 14 residues. The V gene lost 0 bases and the J gene lost 3 bases, with 8 bases spanning the gap. Germline lookup yields CDR1 MNHEY and CDR2 SVGAGI. The CDR3: CASSYSSVDYGYTF. The CDR3 coding sequence is TGTGCCAGCAGTTACTCGAGTGTTGACTATGGCTACACCTTC.